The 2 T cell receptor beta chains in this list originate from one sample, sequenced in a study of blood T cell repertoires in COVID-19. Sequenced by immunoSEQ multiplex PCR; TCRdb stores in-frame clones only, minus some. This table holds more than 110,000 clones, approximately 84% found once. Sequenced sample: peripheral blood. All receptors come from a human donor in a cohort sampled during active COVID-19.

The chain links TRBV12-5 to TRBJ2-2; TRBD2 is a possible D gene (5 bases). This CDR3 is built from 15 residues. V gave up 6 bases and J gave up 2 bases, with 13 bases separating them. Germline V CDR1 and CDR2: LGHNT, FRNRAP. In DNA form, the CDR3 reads TGTGCTAGTGGCCCCCGGGATCCCAACACCGGGGAGCTGTTTTTT. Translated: CASGPRDPNTGELFF.

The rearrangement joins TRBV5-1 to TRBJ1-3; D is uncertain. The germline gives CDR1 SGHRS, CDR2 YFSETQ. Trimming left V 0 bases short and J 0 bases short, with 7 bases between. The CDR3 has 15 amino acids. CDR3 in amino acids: CASSLAGGSGNTIYF. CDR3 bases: TGCGCCAGCAGCTTGGCCGGAGGCTCTGGAAACACCATATATTTT.